The 22 T cell receptor beta chains reported below all come from one sample, sequenced in a study of blood T cell repertoires in COVID-19. Sequencing used immunoSEQ multiplex PCR; TCRdb keeps in-frame clones, though not all of them. The sample contains around 57,000 clones, 82% of which appear only once. Sequenced material: peripheral blood. The receptor set was obtained from an older woman with acute or convalescent COVID-19.

This sequence joins TRBV2 and TRBJ2-2, with TRBD2 matching over 8 bases. CDR1 SNHLY and CDR2 FYNNEI come from the germline V gene. There are 16 residues in the CDR3. Losses at the gene ends were 2 bases for V and 4 bases for J; bases not matched to a gene: 6. The CDR3 region is CASSEPGTSPTGELFF. The CDR3 nucleotides read TGTGCCAGCAGTGAACCTGGGACTAGTCCCACCGGGGAGCTGTTTTTT.

The rearrangement uses TRBV12-3 or TRBV12-4 and TRBJ2-7; 7 bases agree with TRBD2. The junction had 8 bases not matched to a gene; V was cut back by 6 bases and J by 12 bases. This CDR3 has 11 amino acids. The CDR3 DNA is TGTGCCAGCAGCCCGGGGGAGGGATGGTACTTC. Protein sequence: CASSPGEGWYF.

In this sample, this clone turned up once. The chain has TRBV11-2 and TRBJ1-1; no definite D call. The CDR3 contains 13 residues. V was clipped by 5 bases and J by 7 bases, with 14 bases between them. Germline V gives CDR1 SGHAT, CDR2 FQNNGV. CDR3 in DNA: TGTGCCAGCAGCCGCGGGCTTGGCTTTGAAGCTTTCTTT. It encodes CASSRGLGFEAFF.

This chain joins TRBV14 and TRBJ1-1, with TRBD1 matching 7 bases. Germline CDR1 is SGHDN and CDR2 is FVKESK. There are 14 residues in the CDR3. V was pared by 1 base and J by 7 bases, with 6 bases of the junction left unmatched. This CDR3 is CASSQVQGTGEAFF. Written as DNA, the CDR3 is TGTGCCAGCAGCCAAGTACAGGGGACGGGTGAAGCTTTCTTT.

This clone was observed a handful of times. This chain uses TRBV2 with TRBJ1-1; D remains unclear. This CDR3 has 15 amino acids. V lost 5 bases and J lost 0, with 13 bases in between. CDR1 and CDR2 from the germline V gene are SNHLY and FYNNEI. The CDR3 nucleotides read TGTGCCAGCAGTCCCTCAGGTTTTGTGAACACTGAAGCTTTCTTT. Encoded protein: CASSPSGFVNTEAFF.

This clone was counted a few times. The V and J genes are TRBV7-8 and TRBJ2-6, with D unclear. V was pared by 3 bases and J by 0 bases, with 9 bases between. The V gene's germline CDR1 is SGHVS and CDR2 FQNEAQ. The CDR3 is 16 amino acids. In DNA form, the CDR3 reads TGTGCCAGCAGCTTTGAGGTTCTCTCTGGGGCCAACGTCCTGACTTTC. It yields the protein CASSFEVLSGANVLTF.

The gene calls are TRBV11-2 and TRBJ2-7; D possibly corresponds to TRBD1 (6 bases). This CDR3 is 14 amino acids long. Between the trimmed V and J ends, which lost 4 bases and 1 base, there was a span of 11 bases. CDR1 and CDR2 (germline): SGHAT, FQNNGV. The CDR3 coding sequence is TGTGCCAGCAGCTATGACAGGTTTTCCTACGAGCAGTACTTC. Amino acid sequence: CASSYDRFSYEQYF.

The genes are TRBV6-5 and TRBJ1-2, with D perhaps TRBD1 (5 bases). The CDR3 is 12 amino acids. Germline-derived CDR1 and CDR2 are MNHEY and SVGAGI. The V end lost 4 bases, the J end lost 7 bases, and 10 bases lay between the germline ends. The CDR3 nucleotides are TGTGCCAGCAGTTCGCAGGGAGGTGGCTACACCTTC. Its translation is CASSSQGGGYTF.

This chain connects TRBV9 to TRBJ1-1; D ambiguous. Between the trimmed V and J ends, which lost 0 bases and 2 bases, there was a span of 8 bases. CDR3 length equals 14 residues. The germline CDR1 and CDR2 sequences are SGDLS and YYNGEE. The CDR3 reads CASSVATANTEAFF. The CDR3, as DNA: TGTGCCAGCAGCGTAGCTACAGCAAACACTGAAGCTTTCTTT.

The chain joins TRBV19 to TRBJ1-5; D might be TRBD1 (6 bases). This CDR3 is built from 13 residues. Germline V gene data show CDR1 as LNHDA and CDR2 as SQIVND (reference sequence). V dropped 4 bases and J dropped 7 bases, with 11 bases sitting between them. The CDR3 DNA reads as TGTGCCAGTAGTAGCCAAGGGGGACAGCCCCAGCATTTT. This translates into CASSSQGGQPQHF.

CDR3 DNA sequence: TGTGCCAGCAGCTTGGAGGAGCGGCTGAACACTGAAGCTTTCTTT. Its translation is CASSLEERLNTEAFF. The rearrangement uses TRBV5-8 and TRBJ1-1; no clear D. CDR1 is SGHTS, CDR2 YDEGEE, per germline. Between the trimmed V and J ends, which lost 0 bases and 0 bases, there was a span of 9 bases. The CDR3 has 15 residues.

The J gene is TRBJ1-2, the V gene TRBV21-1; TRBD1, the table's D call, lacks a check against the DNA. TRBV21-1 has pseudogene status. This CDR3 has 16 amino acids. The CDR3 bases are TGTGCCAGCAGCGTCCGACAGGGGGAGACGAACTATGGCTACACCTTC. Its translation: CASSVRQGETNYGYTF.

In its sample, this clone was seen a few times. This chain joins TRBV6-5 and TRBJ2-5; 9 nucleotides align to TRBD2. This CDR3 region has 13 residues. CDR1 is MNHEY, CDR2 SVGAGI, per germline. Trimming cost V 7 bases and J 5 bases; bases outside gene matches: 5. CDR3 coding DNA: TGTGCCAGCAAAAGGACTAGCGCGGAGACCCAGTACTTC. Encoded protein: CASKRTSAETQYF.

The J gene is TRBJ2-1, the V gene TRBV7-7; 7 bases match TRBD2. V shed 5 bases and J 8 bases; nucleotides not matched to a gene: 12. Germline CDR1 is SSHAT and CDR2 is FNYEAQ (reference sequence). The CDR3 extends over 15 amino acids. CDR3 sequence reads: CASSPSGAPGHEQFF. CDR3 bases: TGTGCCAGCAGCCCGAGCGGGGCGCCCGGCCATGAGCAGTTCTTC.

The chain uses TRBV6-5 and TRBJ2-7; D uncertain. The CDR3 contains 14 residues. Germline loops: CDR1 MNHEY, CDR2 SVGAGI. V was clipped by 6 bases and J by 3 bases, with 15 bases between them. The CDR3 loop is CASRYSLPIYEQYF. The DNA of the CDR3 is TGTGCCAGCAGGTACAGCCTACCAATCTACGAGCAGTACTTC.

The J gene is TRBJ1-5, the V gene TRBV5-8, with 11 bases lining up with TRBD1. CDR1 SGHTS and CDR2 YDEGEE come from the germline V gene. The CDR3 runs 17 residues. Trimming removed 2 bases from V and 4 bases from J; junction bases left unmatched: 8. CDR3 protein: CASSFYRTGGFNQPQHF. Here the CDR3 DNA reads TGTGCCAGCAGCTTTTATAGGACAGGGGGCTTTAATCAGCCCCAGCATTTT. The full variable domain, completed using reference TRBV5-8 and TRBJ1-5, is EAGVTQSPTHLIKTRGQQATLRCSPISGHTSVYWYQQALGLGLQFLLWYDEGEERNRGNFPPRFSGRQFPNYSSELNVNALELEDSALYLCASSFYRTGGFNQPQHFGDGTRLSIL.

CDR3 in amino acids: CAWETGTSYEQYF. The DNA of the CDR3 is TGTGCCTGGGAAACAGGGACGTCCTACGAGCAGTACTTC. The chain employs TRBV30 and TRBJ2-7, with D tentatively TRBD1 (6 bases). The CDR3 contains 13 residues. The V end lost 5 bases, the J end lost 1 base, and 12 bases lay between the germline ends. Per the germline V gene, CDR1 is GTSNPN and CDR2 is SVGIG (reference sequence).

This chain joins TRBV7-3 and TRBJ1-1, with 9 nucleotides matching TRBD1. The CDR3 contains 14 residues. V trimming: 5 bases; J trimming: 6 bases; junction bases outside the gene matches: 7. Germline V gene lookup returns CDR1 SGHTA and CDR2 FQGTGA. As DNA, the CDR3 is TGTGCCAGCAGCCCAGGGACAGGGAGTTCTGAAGCTTTCTTT. As protein: CASSPGTGSSEAFF.

The genes are TRBV19 and TRBJ1-1, with D hard to call. Per germline, CDR1 LNHDA and CDR2 SQIVND (reference sequence). The CDR3 is made up of 13 amino acids. V shed 1 base and J shed 8 bases, with 11 bases lying between them. The CDR3 reads CASSIVVDSEAFF. CDR3 nucleotide sequence: TGTGCCAGTAGTATAGTTGTGGACTCCGAAGCTTTCTTT.

This chain connects TRBV15 to TRBJ1-2, with D uncertain. This CDR3 region has 13 residues. V gave up 3 bases and J gave up 5 bases, with 10 bases separating them. Germline CDR1 LNHNV, CDR2 YYDKDF (reference sequence). The CDR3: CATSSASFYGYTF. In nucleotides, the CDR3 is TGTGCCACCAGCAGCGCCAGTTTTTATGGCTACACCTTC. The whole variable domain, filled in from reference TRBV15 and TRBJ1-2, reads DAMVIQNPRYQVTQFGKPVTLSCSQTLNHNVMYWYQQKSSQAPKLLFHYYDKDFNNEADTPDNFQSRRPNTSFCFLDIRSPGLGDTAMYLCATSSASFYGYTFGSGTRLTVV.

The chain joins TRBV7-2 to TRBJ1-2, with 8 bases lining up with TRBD1. The germline gives CDR1 SGHTA, CDR2 FQGNSA. The J segment lost 8 bases and the V segment lost 1 base, leaving 15 bases of the junction unmatched. The CDR3 covers 17 residues. CDR3 bases: TGTGCCAGCAGCTTAGACCTTATGGACAGGGCAGGGGGAGGCTACACCTTC. Its translation: CASSLDLMDRAGGGYTF. Based on the CDR3 plus reference TRBV7-2 and TRBJ1-2, the full variable domain is GAGVSQSPSNKVTEKGKDVELRCDPISGHTALYWYRQSLGQGLEFLIYFQGNSAPDKSGLPSDRFSAERTGGSVSTLTIQRTQQEDSAVYLCASSLDLMDRAGGGYTFGSGTRLTVV.

DNA for the CDR3: TGTGCCAGCAGCTTAAACCAGGAAATCGTTTCACCCCTCCACTTT. Its translation: CASSLNQEIVSPLHF. The chain uses TRBV7-9 and TRBJ1-6; D is unclear. CDR3 length equals 15 residues. The germline CDR1 and CDR2 sequences are SEHNR and FQNEAQ (reference sequence). Trimming left V 2 bases short and J 9 bases short, with 14 bases between.